This TCR beta chain was captured in a study of monozygotic twins with inflammatory bowel disease (dated by TCRdb to the late 2010s). About the full investigation: In total, 28 monozygotic twin pairs made up the full study: 19 Danish pairs, all IBD-discordant, plus nine German pairs, of which four were IBD-concordant and five were IBD-discordant. Disease-associated traits were sought mainly through comparisons between IBD patients and their genetically identical healthy co-twins within discordant pairs. Each individual had, on average, about 151 000 unique TCRalpha sequences and 181 000 unique TCRbeta sequences available for analysis. On the study overall, not on this receptor specifically: Compared with healthy twins, IBD patients had fewer clonotypes in common with other individuals, a difference most pronounced in patients showing signs of disease activity. Because patients received different immunosuppressive treatments, the repertoires may have picked up extra background noise and variability between individuals. A decrease in TCRbeta repertoire diversity, as measured by inverse Simpson index, was observed in IBD patients compared with their healthy co-twins. The analysis was unable to tell different T cell subtypes apart. Concordant and discordant twins showed no difference in repertoire similarity, possibly because of limited statistical power. The results gave no support for a single strong signal or clonotype linked to IBD.

From each donor, an approximately 2.3 ml peripheral blood sample was drawn into PAXgene tubes and stored at -80 degrees C. Without T cell sorting, total RNA was isolated from whole blood using the PAXgene blood miRNA kit on an automated QIAcube. Peripheral blood from monozygotic twin pairs, either concordant or discordant for inflammatory bowel disease, underwent deep TCRalpha and TCRbeta repertoire profiling that used unique molecular barcoding. Smoking habits were recorded for all twin pairs, and each individual was classified as a current, former or never smoker. Library construction relied on 5' RACE. For each TCR library, around 3,800 ng of total RNA was used. cDNA was synthesized with SMARTScribe reverse transcriptase in eight separate reactions per sample. During cDNA synthesis, unique molecular identifiers containing a 6-nucleotide sample barcode were introduced by template switching. TCRalpha and TCRbeta cDNA was amplified by two nested PCRs of around 16 and 10 cycles, with bead purification after each PCR. Before amplification, the cDNA was treated with uracil DNA-glycosylase and purified using the QIAquick PCR purification kit. The second PCR added Illumina TruSeq-compatible adapters along with sample-specific barcodes. Library quality and concentration were assessed using TapeStation and Qubit, and about 5.2 ng of each library was pooled. Pooled libraries were sequenced on an Illumina HiSeq2500 single-index Rapid Run with 2 x 100 bp reads and custom sequencing primers. Under the source paper's analysis protocol: MiGEC version 1.2.6 was used for UMI-based consensus assembly, which corrected PCR and sequencing errors. V(D)J alignment, clonotype assembly and CDR3 extraction were performed with MiXCR version 2.1.1. To normalise gene usage, clonotype sharing and MAIT/NKT TCR abundance, the analysis used the top 1000, 10 000 and 20 000 clonotypes per sample. After downsampling to 27 000 UMIs, diversity was calculated as the inverse Simpson index using the vegan R package. Paired Mann-Whitney U tests on discordant twin pairs were used, with Benjamini-Hochberg multiple-testing correction. TCRdb reprocessed the reads, and each CDR3 protein sequence is entered once, without DNA. TCRdb assigned the V and J calls; the authors' analysis was not used. The table kept for this sample lists 300,000 to 350,000 distinct CDR3 sequences. The ten biggest clones cover 2% to 2.5% of the sample.

With regard to this clonotype: The antigen it recognizes is unknown.

Measured from the cysteine to the phenylalanine, the CDR3 is 12 residues long. A DNA sequence was not provided. CDR1 is given as SGHRS and CDR2 as YFSETQ, both from the germline V gene. The rearranged chain carries TRBV5-1 and TRBJ2-1. The specimen was blood. The receptor was isolated from a human donor with ulcerative colitis or Crohn's disease, or a healthy co-twin of an affected twin (not recorded which). The CDR3 amino acid sequence is: CASGGSYNEQFF.